Below, 23 T cell receptor beta chains from the same sample are listed, as sequenced in a study of identical twins. TCRdb recomputed calls from the 5' RACE reads with MiXCR, one row per CDR3 protein. The table shows approximately 1.8 million distinct CDR3 sequences, with less than 35% occurring only once. Sequenced sample: cord blood. These receptors were collected from a newborn girl in good health.

The gene calls are TRBV12-3 or TRBV12-4 and TRBJ1-2; 8 bases fit TRBD1. V lost 1 base to trimming and J lost 8 bases; unmatched junction nucleotides: 6. The length of the CDR3 is 14 residues. CDR3 protein: CASSLGAGGWGYTF. In DNA, the CDR3 is TGTGCCAGCAGTTTAGGCGCAGGGGGCTGGGGCTACACCTTC.

This clonotype was found a few times. The chain uses TRBV7-9 and TRBJ1-1; D is possibly TRBD1 (6 bases). Between the trimmed V and J ends, which lost 6 bases and 8 bases, there was a span of 13 bases. The CDR3 sequence is 12 residues long. Germline V gene lookup returns CDR1 SEHNR and CDR2 FQNEAQ (reference sequence). CDR3 in DNA: TGTGCCAGCAGGCTTTCGGACAGAGAAGCTTTCTTT. It encodes CASRLSDREAFF.

The chain joins TRBV24-1 to TRBJ2-1; 7 bases line up with TRBD2. Germline V CDR1 and CDR2: KGHDR, SFDVKD. This CDR3 is built from 14 residues. V trimming: 3 bases; J trimming: 10 bases; junction bases outside the gene matches: 8. CDR3 nucleotide sequence: TGTGCCACCAGTGATAGCGGGGCGGTGCGGGAGCAGTTCTTC. Amino acid sequence: CATSDSGAVREQFF.

The V call is TRBV11-1, the J call TRBJ2-5; 11 bases agree with TRBD2. CDR1 SGHAT and CDR2 FQDESV come from the germline V gene (reference sequence). The CDR3 is made up of 15 amino acids. The junction had 7 bases not matched to a gene; V was cut back by 7 bases and J by 3 bases. The CDR3 nucleotides read TGTGCCAGCACCCTATTGGGACTAGCGGAAGAGACCCAGTACTTC. Translation gives CASTLLGLAEETQYF.

V is TRBV4-1 and J is TRBJ1-5; D may be TRBD1 (6 bases). Trimming shortened V by 1 base and J by 1 base, and 14 bases separated the two germline ends. The CDR3 loop spans 17 amino acids. Germline lookup yields CDR1 MGHRA and CDR2 YSYEKL. CDR3 amino acids: CASSQVYRERSNQPQHF. In nucleotides, the CDR3 is TGCGCCAGCAGCCAAGTGTACAGGGAAAGGAGCAATCAGCCCCAGCATTTT.

The J gene is TRBJ1-2, the V gene TRBV10-3; maybe TRBD1 (6 bases). Trimming cost V 4 bases and J 6 bases, with 15 bases left between them. Germline V gene lookup returns CDR1 ENHRY and CDR2 SYGVKD. The CDR3 covers 14 residues. CDR3 amino acids: CAISVSRDKDGYTF. The DNA for the CDR3 is TGTGCCATCAGTGTAAGTCGGGACAAGGATGGCTACACCTTC.

This chain uses TRBV7-9 with TRBJ2-1; TRBD2 agrees at 7 bases. The length of the CDR3 is 15 residues. J lost 5 bases, V lost 4 bases, and 8 bases had no gene match. Germline V gene sequence: CDR1 SEHNR, CDR2 FQNEAQ (reference sequence). CDR3 protein: CASSSFVGRDNEQFF. The CDR3 DNA sequence: TGTGCCAGCAGCTCATTTGTGGGGAGGGACAATGAGCAGTTCTTC.

J is TRBJ2-7 and V is TRBV20-1; the D gene could be TRBD1 or TRBD2 (6 bases each). Germline CDR1 DFQATT, CDR2 SNEGSKA (reference sequence). The CDR3 spans 15 residues. The V end was cut by 1 base, the J end by 5 bases, with 18 bases between. DNA for the CDR3: TGCAGTGCTAGAGCGCACAATGGGGGGCTACACGAGCAGTACTTC. The encoded protein is CSARAHNGGLHEQYF.

This clonotype showed up just a few times. This chain joins TRBV20-1 and TRBJ2-3; D not certain. V was cut by 3 bases and J by 2 bases, with 9 bases left in between. Germline CDR1 DFQATT, CDR2 SNEGSKA (reference sequence). This CDR3 region has 13 residues. The CDR3 nucleotides are TGCAGTGCTAGTGGCAGTTACACAGATACGCAGTATTTT. It encodes CSASGSYTDTQYF.

This clonotype was seen only a few times. The chain recombines TRBV3-1 with TRBJ1-4; 10 bases line up with TRBD1. In germline, CDR1 is LGHDT, CDR2 YNNKEL (reference sequence). This CDR3 region has 15 residues. V was clipped by 0 bases and J by 6 bases; unmatched bases: 1. This CDR3 reads CASSQEGQGYEKLFF. In nucleotides, the CDR3 is TGTGCCAGCAGCCAAGAGGGACAGGGGTATGAAAAACTGTTTTTT. The complete variable domain, with remaining parts taken from reference TRBV3-1 and TRBJ1-4, reads DTAVSQTPKYLVTQMGNDKSIKCEQNLGHDTMYWYKQDSKKFLKIMFSYNNKELIINETVPNRFSPKSPDKAHLNLHINSLELGDSAVYFCASSQEGQGYEKLFFGSGTQLSVL.

The chain recombines TRBV5-8 with TRBJ1-2; 7 bases are shared with TRBD1. Germline V gives CDR1 SGHTS, CDR2 YDEGEE. V shed 3 bases and J 1 base; nucleotides not matched to a gene: 3. This CDR3 is built from 14 residues. DNA for the CDR3: TGTGCCAGCAGCTCTGGACAGGTTAACTATGGCTACACCTTC. Amino acid sequence: CASSSGQVNYGYTF.

This clonotype was counted a few times. The gene calls are TRBV12-3 or TRBV12-4 and TRBJ2-7, with D unresolved. The CDR3 runs 14 residues. The V gene lost 5 bases and the J gene lost 6 bases, with 17 bases spanning the gap. CDR3 in amino acids: CASSLRRSFSEQYF. The CDR3 nucleotides read TGTGCCAGCAGTCTACGGCGTTCCTTCTCCGAGCAGTACTTC.

The count of this clonotype is one. The chain carries TRBV6-6 and TRBJ2-7; 14 positions agree with TRBD2. The CDR3 spans 15 residues. V dropped 8 bases and J dropped 7; count of bases not matched to a gene: 10. CDR1 is MNHNY and CDR2 is SVGAGI in the germline V gene (reference sequence). CDR3 bases: TGTGCCAGCCAGGGACTAGCGGGAGTGCACAATGAGCAGTACTTC. Its translation: CASQGLAGVHNEQYF.

The V call is TRBV12-3 or TRBV12-4, the J call TRBJ1-1; unclear D gene. Trimming stripped 2 bases from V and 1 base from J, with 11 bases between. The CDR3 spans 15 residues. CDR3 DNA sequence: TGTGCCAGCAGTTTAAGGACTAACGGGAACACTGAAGCTTTCTTT. It codes for CASSLRTNGNTEAFF.

The rearrangement uses TRBV20-1 and TRBJ1-4; D may be TRBD1 (6 bases). There are 18 residues in the CDR3. The germline V and J ends were trimmed by 6 bases and 1 base, with 24 bases remaining between them. CDR1 and CDR2 (germline): DFQATT, SNEGSKA (reference sequence). CDR3 region: CSAQQQTGRGRTNEKLFF. In DNA form, the CDR3 reads TGCAGTGCCCAACAACAAACAGGGAGGGGACGAACTAATGAAAAACTGTTTTTT.

This clonotype has a handful of counts. This chain links TRBV5-1 with TRBJ2-5; 11 bases map to TRBD2. The J call may not be correct, given that the DNA end is closer to TRBJ2-7. The CDR3 totals 16 residues. Germline V gene data show CDR1 as SGHRS and CDR2 as YFSETQ. Written as DNA, the CDR3 is TGCGCCAGCAGCCGAACTACTAGCGGGAGATTCTACGAGCAGTACTTC. Its translation: CASSRTTSGRFYEQYF.

This clonotype was counted a few times. The CDR3 bases are TGTGCCAGCAGTTACGACAGAGGAAAGACCCAGTACTTC. Residues: CASSYDRGKTQYF. This chain connects TRBV27 to TRBJ2-5; tentatively, D is TRBD1 (5 bases). Germline V gene sequence: CDR1 MNHEY, CDR2 SMNVEV (reference sequence). CDR3 size: 13 residues. Trimming pared 4 bases from V and 6 bases from J, leaving 12 bases between.

The chain links TRBV5-1 to TRBJ1-4; D is uncertain. The V gene's germline CDR1 is SGHRS and CDR2 YFSETQ. The ends were cut back, 1 base at V and 8 bases at J, with 15 bases in the middle. The CDR3 covers 15 residues. CDR3 sequence reads: CASSLSGSFNEKLFF. For the CDR3, the DNA is TGCGCCAGCAGCTTGTCCGGCAGCTTCAACGAAAAACTGTTTTTT. Filled out from reference TRBV5-1 and TRBJ1-4, the complete variable domain reads KAGVTQTPRYLIKTRGQQVTLSCSPISGHRSVSWYQQTPGQGLQFLFEYFSETQRNKGNFPGRFSGRQFSNSRSEMNVSTLELGDSALYLCASSLSGSFNEKLFFGSGTQLSVL.

This clonotype was found a few times. This chain joins TRBV2 and TRBJ2-1; no clear D. The CDR3 length is 15 residues. Trimming took off 8 bases at V and 0 bases at J, with 14 bases between the two ends. Looked up from germline, CDR1 is SNHLY and CDR2 is FYNNEI. The CDR3 loop reads CASRMASSSYNEQFF. The CDR3 DNA follows: TGTGCCAGCCGGATGGCGTCGAGCTCCTACAATGAGCAGTTCTTC.

This clonotype was detected only a few times. The chain combines TRBV6-6 with TRBJ1-5; 8 nucleotides match TRBD1. CDR1 is MNHNY and CDR2 is SVGAGI in the germline V gene (reference sequence). The CDR3 has 17 amino acids. The V and J ends lost 2 bases and 0 bases, in that order; junction bases with no gene match: 6. The CDR3 nucleotides read TGTGCCAGCAGTTACAAGACAGGGGACTATAGCAATCAGCCCCAGCATTTT. It codes for CASSYKTGDYSNQPQHF.

The table lists this clonotype with a count of one. The chain recombines TRBV12-3 or TRBV12-4 with TRBJ2-3; 10 bases agree with TRBD2. The CDR3 is 16 residues long. J gave up 1 base and V 6 bases, and 7 bases lay outside the gene matches. DNA for the CDR3: TGTGCCAGCAGCCCCTTTCTAGCGGGAGGCACAGATACGCAGTATTTT. Encoded protein: CASSPFLAGGTDTQYF.

This clonotype has just a few counts. V and J are TRBV2 and TRBJ2-1, with D uncertain. The CDR3 totals 13 residues. Trimming stripped 4 bases from V and 9 bases from J, with 13 bases between. Germline CDR1 is SNHLY and CDR2 is FYNNEI. The DNA for the CDR3 is TGTGCCAGCAGTGCCGAGTCGGTCGGTGAGCAGTTCTTC. Its protein product is CASSAESVGEQFF.

The sample holds a few counts of this clonotype. The chain uses TRBV12-3 or TRBV12-4 and TRBJ1-1; maybe TRBD1 (5 bases). CDR3 size: 13 residues. V was trimmed by 8 bases and J by 11 bases, leaving 21 bases between them. DNA of the CDR3: TGTGCCAGCGGTCTCGGGGGTTTTGTTTGGGCTTTCTTT. Its protein is CASGLGGFVWAFF.